This T cell receptor (beta chain) originates from a study of shared clonotypes between healthy human individuals. Study information: Three CD4 naive, three CD4 memory, two CD8 naive and one CD8 memory plate were used per donor.

Method: immunoSEQ multiplex PCR; TCRdb's copy keeps in-frame clones and lacks some. The table includes some 1,400,000 clones, around 97% detected once. CDR3 length: 14 residues. V lost 6 bases and J lost 7; bases outside the gene matches: 11. Germline CDR1 SGHRS, CDR2 YFSETQ. Study results and caveats: A small donor pool kept down the genetic and exposure-history diversity that was represented.

In the case of this clone: Its antigen remains unknown.

J is TRBJ2-7 and V is TRBV5-1, with 9 bases lining up with TRBD1. What was sequenced was naive CD4+ T cells sorted from blood. Subset in this sample: CD45RA+ positively selected. This sequence originates from a man aged 25 to 45 in good health. In nucleotides, the CDR3 is TGCGCCAGCACCTTTACAGGGGGCATAGGGGAGCAGTACTTC. It encodes CASTFTGGIGEQYF.